Listed here are 21 T cell receptor beta chains from one sample, sequenced in a study of blood T cell repertoires in COVID-19. Sequencing was performed with immunoSEQ multiplex PCR; in TCRdb, only in-frame clones are kept and a portion is missing. The data contain about 140,000 clones, about 83% of them singletons. The specimen sequenced was peripheral blood. Every receptor here comes from a human donor in a cohort sampled during active COVID-19.

The chain joins TRBV5-1 to TRBJ2-7, with 9 bases identical to TRBD2. The CDR3 is made up of 16 amino acids. V was clipped by 4 bases and J by 3 bases; unmatched bases: 11. Germline CDR1 reads SGHRS; CDR2 reads YFSETQ. CDR3 coding DNA: TGCGCCAGCAGCCCGGGACTAGCAACTAGAGGCTACGAGCAGTACTTC. It specifies CASSPGLATRGYEQYF.

The gene calls are TRBV5-4 and TRBJ1-1, with D maybe TRBD1 (5 bases). Germline loops: CDR1 SGHNT, CDR2 YYREEE (reference sequence). This CDR3 is built from 15 residues. Between the trimmed V and J ends, which lost 4 bases and 1 base, there was a span of 14 bases. The CDR3 sequence: CASSKNPGSNTEAFF. CDR3 nucleotides: TGTGCCAGCAGCAAAAATCCAGGGTCGAACACTGAAGCTTTCTTT.

CDR3 amino acids: CSVAPAGTYNEQFF. DNA of the CDR3: TGCAGCGTCGCGCCCGCCGGGACCTACAATGAGCAGTTCTTC. The rearrangement links TRBV29-1 to TRBJ2-1; perhaps TRBD2 as D (5 bases). Deletions cut 6 bases from V and 2 bases from J, with 14 bases between. Germline V CDR1 and CDR2: SQVTM, ANQGSEA. The CDR3 is 14 residues long.

This chain uses TRBV7-9 with TRBJ1-1; unclear D gene. The ends were cut back, 5 bases at V and 5 bases at J, with 15 bases in the middle. In germline, CDR1 is SEHNR, CDR2 FQNEAQ (reference sequence). The CDR3 consists of 14 residues. Written as DNA, the CDR3 is TGTGCCAGCAGCCCCTCTGGGAGGCCGACTGAAGCTTTCTTT. It is translated as CASSPSGRPTEAFF.

V is TRBV9 and J is TRBJ1-1; the match to TRBD1 covers 10 bases. The CDR3 sequence is 16 residues long. Trimming removed 4 bases from V and 6 bases from J; junction bases left unmatched: 12. Germline V CDR1 and CDR2: SGDLS, YYNGEE. This CDR3 reads CASSPRDRGYRAEAFF. CDR3 DNA: TGTGCCAGCAGCCCGAGGGACAGGGGCTATCGAGCTGAAGCTTTCTTT.

The chain links TRBV6-5 to TRBJ1-1, with 7 bases fitting TRBD1. Looked up from germline, CDR1 is MNHEY and CDR2 is SVGAGI. Trimming cost V 5 bases and J 7 bases; bases outside gene matches: 4. This CDR3 region has 12 residues. The DNA for the CDR3 is TGTGCCAGCAGTAGAGGACAGGTTGAAGCTTTCTTT. Protein product: CASSRGQVEAFF.

The V gene is TRBV3-1 (or the pseudogene TRBV3-2), the J gene TRBJ1-5, with D tentatively TRBD1 (6 bases). The CDR3 length is 14 residues. V was clipped by 6 bases and J by 4 bases, with 13 bases between them. Germline V gene data show CDR1 as LGHDT and CDR2 as YNNKEL (reference sequence). The CDR3 is CASSTSQGNQPQHF. The CDR3 region has the DNA TGTGCCAGCAGTACCTCACAGGGAAATCAGCCCCAGCATTTT.

The chain carries TRBV5-1 and TRBJ1-4, with a weak D call TRBD1 (6 bases). CDR1 SGHRS and CDR2 YFSETQ come from the germline V gene. The V gene lost 0 bases and the J gene lost 7 bases, with 10 bases spanning the gap. The CDR3 covers 14 residues. The CDR3 reads CASSLVAGAEKLFF. CDR3 sequence (DNA): TGCGCCAGCAGCTTGGTGGCAGGGGCTGAAAAACTGTTTTTT.

This chain joins TRBV4-2 and TRBJ1-1; 8 nucleotides line up with TRBD1. Germline V gives CDR1 LGHNA, CDR2 YNFKEQ. The CDR3 extends over 16 amino acids. The ends lost 0 bases at V and 3 bases at J; junction bases unmatched: 6. This CDR3 is CASSQDIGTGDTEAFF. The CDR3 DNA is TGTGCCAGCAGCCAAGATATTGGGACAGGTGACACTGAAGCTTTCTTT.

The V and J genes are TRBV11-2 and TRBJ1-1; no definite D call. This CDR3 has 13 amino acids. Per germline, CDR1 SGHAT and CDR2 FQNNGV. V lost 1 base and J 1 base, leaving 4 bases between the germline ends. The CDR3 here is CASSLGENTEAFF. The CDR3 coding sequence is TGTGCCAGCAGCTTAGGAGAGAACACTGAAGCTTTCTTT.

This clone was detected once. The chain links TRBV4-3 to TRBJ2-3; weak D call: TRBD1 (6 bases). Trimming stripped 0 bases from V and 4 bases from J, with 11 bases between. Germline values: CDR1 LGHNA, CDR2 YSLEER. The CDR3 is 15 amino acids. The CDR3 loop reads CASSQDRGDADTQYF. Here the CDR3 DNA reads TGCGCCAGCAGCCAAGACAGGGGCGACGCAGATACGCAGTATTTT.

The chain joins TRBV28 to TRBJ1-1; D gene unclear. The CDR3 is 17 residues long. Germline CDR1 MDHEN, CDR2 SYDVKM. The V and J ends lost 4 bases and 0 bases respectively, with 18 bases between them. CDR3 amino acids: CASSSSGLRILNTEAFF. The CDR3 region has the DNA TGTGCCAGCAGTTCCTCCGGACTCCGCATTTTGAACACTGAAGCTTTCTTT.

The chain recombines TRBV6-6 with TRBJ1-3, with TRBD1 identical over 8 bases. The germline V gene encodes CDR1 MNHNY and CDR2 SVGAGI (reference sequence). The length of the CDR3 is 17 residues. J was trimmed by 3 bases and V by 5 bases; bases with no gene match: 12. The CDR3: CASSHGPSGGFGNTIYF. The CDR3 bases are TGTGCCAGCAGTCACGGGCCCTCAGGGGGCTTTGGAAACACCATATATTTT.

V and J are TRBV5-6 and TRBJ2-3; D may be TRBD2 (5 bases). From germline, CDR1 is SGHDT and CDR2 YYEEEE. The CDR3 is 13 amino acids. Trimming shortened V by 0 bases and J by 6 bases, and 8 bases separated the two germline ends. This CDR3 reads CASSLEAVDTQYF. The CDR3 DNA follows: TGTGCCAGCAGCTTGGAAGCGGTGGATACGCAGTATTTT. Together with reference TRBV5-6 and TRBJ2-3, the CDR3 gives the full variable domain: DAGVTQSPTHLIKTRGQQVTLRCSPKSGHDTVSWYQQALGQGPQFIFQYYEEEERQRGNFPDRFSGHQFPNYSSELNVNALLLGDSALYLCASSLEAVDTQYFGPGTRLTVL.

This chain links TRBV19 with TRBJ2-1; TRBD2 matches at 11 bases. There are 19 residues in the CDR3. J was trimmed by 7 bases and V by 4 bases; bases with no gene match: 18. Looked up from germline, CDR1 is LNHDA and CDR2 is SQIVND (reference sequence). CDR3 amino acids: CASSRSGLAVVAAGNEQFF. The CDR3 DNA reads as TGTGCCAGTAGTAGGTCGGGACTAGCGGTAGTCGCGGCCGGGAATGAGCAGTTCTTC.

This chain connects TRBV28 to TRBJ1-5, with 8 bases matching TRBD1. CDR1 and CDR2 (germline): MDHEN, SYDVKM. The ends lost 4 bases at V and 0 bases at J; junction bases unmatched: 11. This CDR3 has 18 residues. In nucleotides, the CDR3 is TGTGCCAGCAGTTCCACCTACAGGGGGGGTTATAGCAATCAGCCCCAGCATTTT. Protein product: CASSSTYRGGYSNQPQHF.

The chain has TRBV3-1 (or the pseudogene TRBV3-2) and TRBJ1-1; 10 nucleotides align to TRBD1. J lost 4 bases, V lost 4 bases, and 3 bases had no gene match. The CDR3 is made up of 14 amino acids. Germline assignment: CDR1 LGHDT and CDR2 YNNKEL (reference sequence). CDR3 residues: CASSPWTGGTEAFF. In nucleotides, the CDR3 is TGTGCCAGCAGCCCCTGGACAGGGGGCACTGAAGCTTTCTTT.

The table lists this clone with a few counts. The sample carries other DNA sequences with the same CDR3. V and J are TRBV18 and TRBJ1-2; D is perhaps TRBD1 (6 bases). Trimming cost V 6 bases and J 4 bases, with 9 bases left between them. CDR3 size: 12 residues. CDR1 KGHSH and CDR2 LQKENI come from the germline V gene. This CDR3 reads CASSQGTYGYTF. CDR3 bases: TGTGCCAGCTCGCAGGGGACCTATGGCTACACCTTC.

Details on this clone: The sample has other DNA sequences that encode this CDR3 too. The chain couples TRBV18 to TRBJ1-6; TRBD1 agrees at 7 bases. The CDR3 totals 14 residues. J gave up 7 bases and V 1 base, and 1 base lay outside the gene matches. Germline V gene sequence: CDR1 KGHSH, CDR2 LQKENI. CDR3 sequence reads: CASSPQGANSPLHF. CDR3 coding DNA: TGTGCCAGCTCACCACAGGGGGCAAATTCACCCCTCCACTTT.

The chain employs TRBV7-9 and TRBJ1-5; no clear D gene. The CDR3 runs 14 residues. The V gene lost 1 base and the J gene lost 4 bases, with 8 bases spanning the gap. Looked up from germline, CDR1 is SEHNR and CDR2 is FQNEAQ (reference sequence). The chain's CDR3 is CASSLVTENQPQHF. Here the CDR3 DNA reads TGTGCCAGCAGCTTAGTTACAGAAAATCAGCCCCAGCATTTT.

The chain employs TRBV7-3 and TRBJ2-1; a possible D gene is TRBD2 (5 bases). The CDR3 extends over 15 amino acids. Germline CDR1 reads SGHTA; CDR2 reads FQGTGA. Trimming shortened V by 5 bases and J by 10 bases, and 21 bases separated the two germline ends. For the CDR3, the DNA is TGTGCCAGCAGCCTTTCCGAAGGAGGTTTCGGGGAGCAGTTCTTC. Encoded protein: CASSLSEGGFGEQFF.